This is a list of T cell receptor beta chains from one sample in a study of read filtering for tumor transcriptome and immune sequencing. From the reads, TCRdb called clonotypes with MiXCR, one entry per CDR3 protein. This sample carries fewer than 90,000 distinct CDR3 sequences, 9% to 15% of them seen once, and the ten largest clones take just under 15%. Material for sequencing was a population of CD138-negative cells sorted from bone marrow. Receptors were obtained from a donor over 35 with multiple myeloma. Each CDR3 is given with its conserved first and last residue. A D gene is named only where the DNA matches it firmly. For some rows the clone size is stated as once, few or many, or as a class when expanded; others skip it.

cdr3_aa cdr3_nt d_call clone_size v_call cdr3_length j_call
CSVEDRGGSETQYF TGCAGCGTTGAAGATCGAGGAGGGTCAGAGACCCAGTACTTC NA many TRBV29-1 14 TRBJ2-5
CASSLFGGYSEQFF TGTGCCAGTAGTCTCTTTGGGGGGTATTCTGAGCAGTTCTTC NA many TRBV19 14 TRBJ2-1
CASSSQHSPGHNEQFF TGTGCCAGCAGCTCCCAACACAGCCCCGGCCACAATGAGCAGTTCTTC NA many TRBV7-2 16 TRBJ2-1
CSVGLAEETQYF TGCAGCGTTGGCCTAGCGGAAGAGACCCAGTACTTC TRBD2 NA TRBV29-1 12 TRBJ2-5
CASSPQGRDTEAFF TGTGCCAGCAGCCCGCAGGGGAGGGACACTGAAGCTTTCTTT NA NA TRBV5-4 14 TRBJ1-1
CASSYSPYIGLVTSLGYNEQFF TGTGCCAGCAGTTACTCTCCTTATATTGGACTAGTAACATCCTTAGGCTACAATGAGCAGTTCTTC TRBD2 many TRBV6-2/TRBV6-3 22 TRBJ2-1
CSGARPEGGEAFF TGCAGCGGGGCCAGGCCCGAGGGGGGTGAAGCTTTCTTT NA few TRBV29-1 13 TRBJ1-1
CASSFVDRSGANVLTF TGTGCCAGCAGTTTTGTCGACAGGTCTGGGGCCAACGTCCTGACTTTC NA many TRBV6-5 16 TRBJ2-6
CASSPATSGRLYEQYF TGTGCCAGCAGTCCGGCAACTAGCGGGAGGTTATACGAGCAGTACTTC TRBD2 many TRBV25-1 16 TRBJ2-7
CASSPVGLAGTGELFF TGTGCCAGCAGCCCCGTCGGGCTAGCGGGAACCGGGGAGCTGTTTTTT TRBD2 many TRBV7-9 16 TRBJ2-2
CASSSLDRGNEQFF TGTGCCAGCAGCTCACTCGACAGGGGCAATGAGCAGTTCTTC TRBD1 many TRBV7-9 14 TRBJ2-1
CASSLARDRGYVEQFF TGTGCCAGCAGCTTAGCGCGTGACAGGGGTTATGTTGAGCAGTTCTTC TRBD1 NA TRBV11-1 16 TRBJ2-1
CASSPQTGLTDTQYF TGTGCCAGTAGTCCTCAGACAGGGCTCACAGATACGCAGTATTTT TRBD1 many TRBV19 15 TRBJ2-3
CASSARDGKETQYF TGTGCCAGCAGTGCCCGGGACGGTAAAGAGACCCAGTACTTC NA many TRBV2 14 TRBJ2-5
CASNPGTLWRQPQHF TGTGCCAGTAACCCAGGGACTCTTTGGCGTCAGCCCCAGCATTTT NA many TRBV19 15 TRBJ1-5
CASSLEGSTDTQYF TGTGCCAGCAGCTTGGAGGGCTCGACAGATACGCAGTATTTT NA many TRBV7-9 14 TRBJ2-3
CASTTGQRELFF TGTGCCAGCACGACAGGTCAAAGGGAGCTGTTTTTT NA many TRBV6-2/TRBV6-3 12 TRBJ2-2
CATSPGTGMITEAFF TGTGCGACCAGCCCGGGGACAGGGATGATCACTGAAGCTTTCTTT TRBD1 many TRBV10-3 15 TRBJ1-1
CASSPYYEQYF TGTGCCAGCAGCCCATACTACGAGCAGTACTTC NA many TRBV11-2 11 TRBJ2-7
CSARDYRTPSYEAFF TGCAGTGCTAGAGATTACAGGACTCCCTCCTACGAAGCTTTCTTT NA many TRBV20-1 15 TRBJ1-1
CSVDGDFNEQFF TGCAGCGTTGACGGGGATTTCAATGAGCAGTTCTTC NA many TRBV29-1 12 TRBJ2-1
CGQKSPREQFF TGCGGGCAGAAGTCGCCACGTGAGCAGTTCTTC NA many TRBV20-1 11 TRBJ2-1
CASSLIGFSYNEQFF TGTGCCAGCAGTTTGATCGGATTTTCCTACAATGAGCAGTTCTTC NA many TRBV28 15 TRBJ2-1
CASSPDRRIEAFF TGCGCCAGCAGCCCCGACAGGAGGATTGAAGCTTTCTTT NA many TRBV5-1 13 TRBJ1-1
CASSTQGNTGELFF TGCGCCAGCAGTACACAGGGGAACACCGGGGAGCTGTTTTTT NA many TRBV5-1 14 TRBJ2-2
CASSLDCTDTQYF TGCGCCAGCAGCTTGGACTGCACAGACACGCAGTATTTT NA NA TRBV5-1 13 TRBJ2-3
CASTLTGVTEAFF TGTGCCAGTACCCTAACCGGAGTCACTGAAGCTTTCTTT NA many TRBV19 13 TRBJ1-1
CASSLASQTVYGYTF TGCGCCAGCAGCTTGGCGAGCCAGACGGTCTATGGCTACACCTTC NA many TRBV5-1 15 TRBJ1-2
CAISEGQGRTAFF TGTGCCATCAGTGAGGGACAGGGTCGTACAGCTTTCTTT TRBD1 many TRBV10-3 13 TRBJ1-1
CASSSPGQGKNEQFF TGTGCCAGCAGTTCCCCGGGACAGGGGAAAAATGAGCAGTTCTTC TRBD1 few TRBV12-3/TRBV12-4 15 TRBJ2-1
CSVEGRGFGTEAFF TGCAGCGTTGAAGGCAGGGGGTTTGGTACTGAAGCTTTCTTT TRBD1 many TRBV29-1 14 TRBJ1-1
CASRPNGGNQPQHF TGTGCCAGCAGGCCTAACGGGGGCAATCAGCCCCAGCATTTT NA NA TRBV12-3/TRBV12-4 14 TRBJ1-5
CASSPIPPLGHADTQYF TGTGCCAGCAGCCCTATTCCCCCGCTAGGCCACGCAGATACGCAGTATTTT NA NA TRBV11-2 17 TRBJ2-3
CAISNQGTYEQYF TGTGCCATCAGTAACCAGGGTACTTACGAGCAGTACTTC NA many TRBV10-3 13 TRBJ2-7
CASSLEQRTTNEKLFF TGCGCCAGCAGCTTGGAACAGCGAACAACTAATGAAAAACTGTTTTTT NA many TRBV5-1 16 TRBJ1-4
CASSTTSGVPYNEQFF TGTGCCAGCAGTACAACTTCAGGAGTCCCCTACAATGAGCAGTTCTTC NA few TRBV28 16 TRBJ2-1
CASSEVGAQGQYF TGTGCCAGCAGCGAAGTGGGGGCGCAGGGGCAGTACTTC NA many TRBV12-3/TRBV12-4 13 TRBJ2-7
CASSDRDSPLHF TGTGCCAGCAGTGACAGGGATTCACCCCTCCACTTT NA NA TRBV25-1 12 TRBJ1-6
CASGVQGADTEAFF TGCGCCAGCGGGGTACAGGGGGCGGACACTGAAGCTTTCTTT TRBD1 many TRBV5-1 14 TRBJ1-1
CASSGQGAHGNTIYF TGTGCCAGCAGTGGACAGGGGGCGCACGGAAACACCATATATTTT TRBD1 many TRBV25-1 15 TRBJ1-3
CASSGTSYNEQFF TGCGCCAGCAGTGGGACTAGCTACAATGAGCAGTTCTTC TRBD2 many TRBV10-1 13 TRBJ2-1
CASSLGYSGLGDEQFF TGCGCCAGCAGCTTGGGGTATTCCGGTCTAGGCGATGAGCAGTTCTTC NA NA TRBV5-1 16 TRBJ2-1
CSAKGRLNTEALF TGCAGTGCTAAGGGACGGCTGAACACTGAAGCTCTCTTT NA NA TRBV20-1 13 TRBJ1-1
CASSPWTGGNEQYF TGTGCCAGCAGCCCTTGGACAGGGGGCAACGAGCAGTACTTC TRBD1 many TRBV7-2 14 TRBJ2-7
CASSTDRDHEQYF TGCGCCAGCAGCACCGACAGGGACCACGAGCAGTACTTC TRBD1 many TRBV5-1 13 TRBJ2-7
CASSAPGLARNNEQFF TGCGCCAGCAGCGCCCCGGGACTAGCGCGAAACAATGAGCAGTTCTTC TRBD2 many TRBV5-1 16 TRBJ2-1
CASSSGTGTVEETQYF TGTGCCAGCAGCTCCGGGACCGGGACGGTGGAGGAGACCCAGTACTTC NA many TRBV11-3 16 TRBJ2-5
CASSQDRAETQYF TGTGCCAGCTCACAGGACAGGGCGGAGACCCAGTACTTC TRBD1 many TRBV18 13 TRBJ2-5
CASKIGTGTYEQYF TGTGCCAGCAAAATCGGGACAGGGACTTACGAGCAGTACTTC TRBD1 many TRBV2 14 TRBJ2-7
CASSFLGSRDNEQFF TGTGCCAGCAGTTTTCTGGGGAGTAGGGACAATGAGCAGTTCTTC NA NA TRBV27 15 TRBJ2-1
CSASWGMGNQPQHF TGCAGTGCTAGTTGGGGAATGGGCAATCAGCCCCAGCATTTT NA many TRBV20-1 14 TRBJ1-5
CASSLGTQAAFF TGTGCCAGCAGCTTAGGGACGCAAGCGGCTTTCTTT NA once TRBV7-8 12 TRBJ1-1